This T cell receptor beta chain was captured in a study of graft-versus-host responses after intestinal transplantation. The CDR3 loop spans 16 amino acids. After removal of 10 bases from V and 2 bases from J, the junction contained 9 bases not matched to a gene. From germline, CDR1 is MDHEN and CDR2 SYDVKM. Using immunoSEQ multiplex PCR, the repertoire was profiled, and TCRdb retains in-frame clones only, with some absent. This sample has more than 50,000 clones, with more than 75% found just once. The receptor was derived from a human patient who received an intestinal transplant, so some T cells may come from the graft donor. The chain uses TRBV28 and TRBJ2-7; 15 bases map to TRBD2. The sample consisted of PBMCs, taken roughly 120 days after intestinal transplantation. The CDR3 region has the DNA TGTGCCACCACCGGGACTAGCGGGGGGAATCCCTACGAGCAGTACTTC. As protein: CATTGTSGGNPYEQYF.